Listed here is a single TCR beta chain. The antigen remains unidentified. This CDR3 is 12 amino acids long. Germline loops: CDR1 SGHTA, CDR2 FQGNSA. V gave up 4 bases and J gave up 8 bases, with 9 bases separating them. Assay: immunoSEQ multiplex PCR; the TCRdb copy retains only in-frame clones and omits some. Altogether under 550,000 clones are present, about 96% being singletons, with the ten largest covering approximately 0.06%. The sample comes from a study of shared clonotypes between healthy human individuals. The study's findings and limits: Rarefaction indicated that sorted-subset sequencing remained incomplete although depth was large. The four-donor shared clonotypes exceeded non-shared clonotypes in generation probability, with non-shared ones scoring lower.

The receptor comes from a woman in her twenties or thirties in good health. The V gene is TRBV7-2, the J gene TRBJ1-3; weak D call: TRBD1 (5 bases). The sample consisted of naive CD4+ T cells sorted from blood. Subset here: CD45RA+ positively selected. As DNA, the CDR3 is TGTGCCAGCAGCTCGGAAGGGGACACCATATATTTT. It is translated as CASSSEGDTIYF.